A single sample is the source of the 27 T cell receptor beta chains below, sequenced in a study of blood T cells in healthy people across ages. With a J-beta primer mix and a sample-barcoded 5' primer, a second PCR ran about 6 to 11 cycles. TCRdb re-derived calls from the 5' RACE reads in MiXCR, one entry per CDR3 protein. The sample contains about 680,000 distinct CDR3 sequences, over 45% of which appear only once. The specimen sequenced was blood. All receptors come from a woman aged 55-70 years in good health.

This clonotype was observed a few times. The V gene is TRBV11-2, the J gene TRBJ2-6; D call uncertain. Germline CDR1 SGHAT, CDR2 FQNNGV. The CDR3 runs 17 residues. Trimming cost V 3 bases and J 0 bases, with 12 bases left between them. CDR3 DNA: TGTGCCAGCAGCTTCCGGACGGCTGACTCTGGGGCCAACGTCCTGACTTTC. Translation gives CASSFRTADSGANVLTF.

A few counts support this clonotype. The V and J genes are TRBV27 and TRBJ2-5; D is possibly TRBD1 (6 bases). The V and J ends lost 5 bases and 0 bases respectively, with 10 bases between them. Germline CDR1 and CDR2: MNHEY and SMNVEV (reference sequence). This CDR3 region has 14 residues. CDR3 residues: CASSPTGNQETQYF. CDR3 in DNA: TGTGCCAGCAGTCCTACAGGGAACCAAGAGACCCAGTACTTC.

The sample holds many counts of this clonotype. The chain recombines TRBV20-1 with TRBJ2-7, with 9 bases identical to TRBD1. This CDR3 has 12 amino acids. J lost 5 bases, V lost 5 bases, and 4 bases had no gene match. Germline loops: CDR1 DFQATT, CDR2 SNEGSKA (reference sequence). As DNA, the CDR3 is TGCAGTGCTCCTCGACAGGGGGACGAGCAGTACTTC. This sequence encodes CSAPRQGDEQYF.

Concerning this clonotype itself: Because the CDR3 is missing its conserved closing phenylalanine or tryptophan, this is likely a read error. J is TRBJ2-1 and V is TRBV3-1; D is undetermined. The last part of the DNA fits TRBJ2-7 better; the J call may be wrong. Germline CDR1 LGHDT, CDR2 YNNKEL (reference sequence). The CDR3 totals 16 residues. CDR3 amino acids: CASSPSTSSSYNEQYL. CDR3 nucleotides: TGTGCCAGCAGCCCATCAACATCAAGCTCCTACAATGAGCAGTACCTC.

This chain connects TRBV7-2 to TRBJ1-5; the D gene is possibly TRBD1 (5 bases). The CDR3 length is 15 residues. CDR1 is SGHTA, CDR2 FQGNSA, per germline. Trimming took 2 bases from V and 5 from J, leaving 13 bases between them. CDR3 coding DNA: TGTGCCAGCAGCTTAACCGGCAGGGCAGATCAGCCCCAGCATTTT. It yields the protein CASSLTGRADQPQHF.

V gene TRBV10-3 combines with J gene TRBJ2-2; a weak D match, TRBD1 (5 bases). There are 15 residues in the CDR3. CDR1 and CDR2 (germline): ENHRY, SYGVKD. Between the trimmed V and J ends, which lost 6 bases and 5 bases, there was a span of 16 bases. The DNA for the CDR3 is TGTGCCATCAGCAGGGTCTCCACGCGGACCGGGGAGCTGTTTTTT. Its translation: CAISRVSTRTGELFF.

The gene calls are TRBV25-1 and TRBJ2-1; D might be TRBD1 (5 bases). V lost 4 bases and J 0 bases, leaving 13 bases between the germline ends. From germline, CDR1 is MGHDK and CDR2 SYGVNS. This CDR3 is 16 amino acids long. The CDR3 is CASSGPQDTSYNEQFF. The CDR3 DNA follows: TGTGCCAGCAGTGGACCACAGGATACCTCCTACAATGAGCAGTTCTTC. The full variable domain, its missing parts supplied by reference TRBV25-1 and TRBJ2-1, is EADIYQTPRYLVIGTGKKITLECSQTMGHDKMYWYQQDPGMELHLIHYSYGVNSTEKGDLSSESTVSRIRTEHFPLTLESARPSHTSQYLCASSGPQDTSYNEQFFGPGTRLTVL.

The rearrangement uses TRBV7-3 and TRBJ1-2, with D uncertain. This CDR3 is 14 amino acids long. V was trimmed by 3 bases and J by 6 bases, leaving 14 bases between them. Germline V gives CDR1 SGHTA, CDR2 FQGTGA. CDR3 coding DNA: TGTGCCAGCAGCTTCTTCGGCCCGGCGGATGGCTACACCTTC. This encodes CASSFFGPADGYTF.

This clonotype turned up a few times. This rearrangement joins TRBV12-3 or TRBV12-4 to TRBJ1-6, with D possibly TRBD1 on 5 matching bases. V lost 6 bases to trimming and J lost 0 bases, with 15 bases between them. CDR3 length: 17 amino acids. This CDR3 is CASRPGAAHSYNSPLHF. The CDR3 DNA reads TGTGCCAGCAGACCTGGGGCAGCCCACTCCTATAATTCACCCCTCCACTTT.

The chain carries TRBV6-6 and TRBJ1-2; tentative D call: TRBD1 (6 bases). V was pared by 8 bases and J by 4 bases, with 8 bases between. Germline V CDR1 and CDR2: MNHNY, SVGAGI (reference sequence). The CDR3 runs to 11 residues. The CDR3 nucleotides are TGTGCCAGCGGACAGACCTATGGCTACACCTTC. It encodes CASGQTYGYTF.

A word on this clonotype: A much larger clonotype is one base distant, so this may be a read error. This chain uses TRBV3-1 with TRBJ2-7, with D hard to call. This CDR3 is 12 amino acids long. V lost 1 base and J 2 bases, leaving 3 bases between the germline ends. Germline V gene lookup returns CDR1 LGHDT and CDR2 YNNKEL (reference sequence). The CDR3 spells CASSQAAYEQYF. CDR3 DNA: TGTGCCAGCAGCCAAGCGGCCTACGAGCAGTACTTC.

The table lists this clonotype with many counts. CDR3 DNA sequence: TGTGCCATCGGGGGCGGGAGTCAGGAGACCCAGTACTTC. Translation gives CAIGGGSQETQYF. V is TRBV10-3 and J is TRBJ2-5; perhaps TRBD2 as D (7 bases). This CDR3 is 13 amino acids long. Germline CDR1 reads ENHRY; CDR2 reads SYGVKD. V shed 8 bases and J shed 5 bases, with 15 bases lying between them.

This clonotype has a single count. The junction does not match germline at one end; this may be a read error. CDR3 DNA: TGTGCCGGGAGATCCCAGGGACTTCACAATGAGCAGTTCTTC. This codes for CAGRSQGLHNEQFF. The V call is TRBV30, the J call TRBJ2-1; possible D gene TRBD2, 6 bases. The CDR3 sequence is 14 residues long. CDR1 is GTSNPN and CDR2 is SVGIG in the germline V gene (reference sequence).

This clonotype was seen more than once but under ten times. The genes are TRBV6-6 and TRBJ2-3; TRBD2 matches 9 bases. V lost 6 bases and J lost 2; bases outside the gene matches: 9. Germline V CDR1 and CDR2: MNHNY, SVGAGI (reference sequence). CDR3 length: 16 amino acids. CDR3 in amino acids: CASSRIAGDYTDTQYF. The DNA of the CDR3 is TGTGCCAGCAGCCGGATAGCGGGGGATTACACAGATACGCAGTATTTT.

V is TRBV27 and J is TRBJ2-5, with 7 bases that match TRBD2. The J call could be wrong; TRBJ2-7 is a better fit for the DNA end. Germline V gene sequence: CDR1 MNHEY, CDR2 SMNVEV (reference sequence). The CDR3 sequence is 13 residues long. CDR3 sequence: CASRFRDYYEQYF. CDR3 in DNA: TGTGCCAGCAGATTCCGGGACTACTACGAGCAGTACTTC.

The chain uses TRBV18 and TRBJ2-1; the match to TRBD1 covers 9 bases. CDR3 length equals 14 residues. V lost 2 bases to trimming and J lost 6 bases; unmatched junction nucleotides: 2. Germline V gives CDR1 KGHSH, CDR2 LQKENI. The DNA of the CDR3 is TGTGCCAGCTCACCAGGGACAGGGTCCAATGAGCAGTTCTTC. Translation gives CASSPGTGSNEQFF.

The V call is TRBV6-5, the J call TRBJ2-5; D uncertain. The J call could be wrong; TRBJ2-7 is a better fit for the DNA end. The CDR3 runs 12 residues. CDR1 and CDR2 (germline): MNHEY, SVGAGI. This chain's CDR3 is CASSYGNTEQYF. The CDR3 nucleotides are TGTGCCAGCAGTTATGGAAATACCGAGCAGTACTTC.

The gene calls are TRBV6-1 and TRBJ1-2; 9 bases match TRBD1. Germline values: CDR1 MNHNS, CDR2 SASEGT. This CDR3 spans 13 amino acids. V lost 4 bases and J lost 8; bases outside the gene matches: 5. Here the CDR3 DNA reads TGTGCCAGCAGTGGGACAGGGGAACGGGGCTACACCTTC. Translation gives CASSGTGERGYTF.

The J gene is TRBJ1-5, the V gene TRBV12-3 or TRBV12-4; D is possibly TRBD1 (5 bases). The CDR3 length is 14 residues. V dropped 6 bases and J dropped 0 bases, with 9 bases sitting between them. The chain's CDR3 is CASSRTSSNQPQHF. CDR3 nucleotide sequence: TGTGCCAGCAGCAGGACAAGTAGCAATCAGCCCCAGCATTTT.

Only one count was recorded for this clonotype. The DNA for the CDR3 is TGTGCCAGCAGCCAAGGCACGCCAGATACGCAGTATTTT. Its protein product is CASSQGTPDTQYF. The chain couples TRBV4-2 to TRBJ2-3, with D unclear. Germline V gene sequence: CDR1 LGHNA, CDR2 YNFKEQ. V lost 1 base and J lost 4, with 6 bases in between. There are 13 residues in the CDR3.

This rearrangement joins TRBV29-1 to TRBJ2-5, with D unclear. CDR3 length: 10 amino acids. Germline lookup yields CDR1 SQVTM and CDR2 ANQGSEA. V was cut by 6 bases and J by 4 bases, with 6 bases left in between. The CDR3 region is CSVAAETQYF. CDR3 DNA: TGCAGCGTCGCCGCAGAGACCCAGTACTTC. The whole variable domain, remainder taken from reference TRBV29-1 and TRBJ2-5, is SAVISQKPSRDICQRGTSLTIQCQVDSQVTMMFWYRQQPGQSLTLIATANQGSEATYESGFVIDKFPISRPNLTFSTLTVSNMSPEDSSIYLCSVAAETQYFGPGTRLLVL.

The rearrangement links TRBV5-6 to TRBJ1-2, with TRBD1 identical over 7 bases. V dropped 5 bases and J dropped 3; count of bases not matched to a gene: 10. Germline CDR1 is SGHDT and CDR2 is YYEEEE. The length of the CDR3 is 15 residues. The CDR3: CASRPGTVEDYGYTF. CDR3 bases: TGTGCCAGCAGGCCCGGGACAGTCGAAGACTATGGCTACACCTTC.

CDR3: CASSYLDRPGYGYTF. CDR3 DNA: TGTGCCAGCAGTTACTTGGACAGGCCGGGGTATGGCTACACCTTC. The chain recombines TRBV6-2 or TRBV6-3 with TRBJ1-2; TRBD1 aligns across 7 bases. Unmatched junction bases numbered 7, after V lost 1 base and J lost 5 bases. Per germline, CDR1 MNHEY and CDR2 SVGEGT. This CDR3 has 15 residues.

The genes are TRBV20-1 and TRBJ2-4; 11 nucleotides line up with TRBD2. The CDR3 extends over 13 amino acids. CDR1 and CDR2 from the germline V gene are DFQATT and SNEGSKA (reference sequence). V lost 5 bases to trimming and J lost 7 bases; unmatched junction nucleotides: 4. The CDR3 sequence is CSASLAGVNIQYF. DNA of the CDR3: TGCAGTGCTTCACTAGCGGGAGTCAACATTCAGTACTTC.

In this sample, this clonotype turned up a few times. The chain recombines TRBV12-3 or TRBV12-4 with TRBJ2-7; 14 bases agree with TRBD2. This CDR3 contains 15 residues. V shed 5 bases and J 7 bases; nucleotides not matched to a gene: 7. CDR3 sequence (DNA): TGTGCCAGCAGTCAGACTAGCGGGAGGGCCGATGAGCAGTACTTC. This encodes CASSQTSGRADEQYF.

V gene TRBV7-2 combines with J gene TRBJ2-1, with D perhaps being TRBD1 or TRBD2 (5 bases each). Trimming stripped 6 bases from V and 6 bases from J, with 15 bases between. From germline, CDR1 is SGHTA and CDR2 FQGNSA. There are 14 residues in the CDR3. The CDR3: CASRPGRTFNEQFF. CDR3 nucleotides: TGTGCCAGCAGACCGGGACGTACTTTCAATGAGCAGTTCTTC.

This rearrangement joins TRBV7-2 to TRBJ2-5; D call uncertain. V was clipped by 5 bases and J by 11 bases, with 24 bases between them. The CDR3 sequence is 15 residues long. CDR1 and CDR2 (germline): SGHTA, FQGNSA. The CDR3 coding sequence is TGTGCCAGCAGCCCAGGTGGGGTCCGTCGCAATGAGCAGTACTTC. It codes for CASSPGGVRRNEQYF.